Each of the 21 T cell receptor beta chains below was sequenced from the same sample in a study of T cell changes during pregnancy in multiple sclerosis. This table comes from immunoSEQ multiplex PCR, and its TCRdb copy is limited to in-frame clones, with some not included. The sample yields tens of thousands of clones, approximately 89% seen once. The input for sequencing was CD8+ T cells from peripheral blood mononuclear cells, taken in the second trimester of pregnancy. The origin of the receptors is a female donor with multiple sclerosis, enrolled in a pregnancy study.

The chain links TRBV6-1 to TRBJ1-2, with a possible D match to TRBD1 (6 bases). CDR1 and CDR2 from the germline V gene are MNHNS and SASEGT. V was shortened by 3 bases and J by 4 bases, with 15 bases between the two germline ends. CDR3 size: 15 residues. The CDR3 region is CASSDWTADAYGYTF. For the CDR3, the DNA is TGTGCCAGCAGTGACTGGACAGCCGACGCCTATGGCTACACCTTC.

The chain combines TRBV7-7 with TRBJ1-5, with 9 bases that match TRBD1. There are 16 residues in the CDR3. Trimming took 1 base from V and 9 from J; bases not matched to a gene: 10. Germline V CDR1 and CDR2: SSHAT, FNYEAQ (reference sequence). This CDR3 is CASSLGSDRGSRPQHF. CDR3 nucleotide sequence: TGTGCCAGCAGCTTAGGTTCCGACAGGGGGTCTCGGCCCCAGCATTTT.

This chain uses TRBV11-2 with TRBJ2-7; D might be TRBD1 (5 bases). Germline lookup yields CDR1 SGHAT and CDR2 FQNNGV. The CDR3 runs to 13 residues. Trimming left V 2 bases short and J 5 bases short, with 10 bases between. The CDR3 DNA reads TGTGCCAGCAGCTTACAGGGAAGCCACGAGCAGTACTTC. Residues: CASSLQGSHEQYF.

The rearrangement uses TRBV9 and TRBJ2-1; a possible D gene is TRBD2 (7 bases). From germline, CDR1 is SGDLS and CDR2 YYNGEE. V was pared by 4 bases and J by 5 bases, with 22 bases between. The CDR3 extends over 17 amino acids. CDR3 DNA: TGTGCCAGCAGCCCCAGAGGGGGGGCGGGGGCTAACAATGAGCAGTTCTTC. Translation gives CASSPRGGAGANNEQFF.

This clone has just a few counts. This chain joins TRBV9 and TRBJ1-5, with D possibly matching TRBD1 (5 bases). This CDR3 region has 14 residues. Per the germline V gene, CDR1 is SGDLS and CDR2 is YYNGEE. V shed 0 bases and J shed 6 bases, with 10 bases lying between them. The CDR3 nucleotides are TGTGCCAGCAGCGTAGGGGGGGGAACTCAGCCCCAGCATTTT. Its translation is CASSVGGGTQPQHF.

The J gene is TRBJ1-5, the V gene TRBV4-1, with 9 bases that match TRBD1. Unmatched junction bases numbered 3, after V lost 1 base and J lost 5 bases. The CDR3 is made up of 15 amino acids. Germline CDR1 reads MGHRA; CDR2 reads YSYEKL. For the CDR3, the DNA is TGCGCCAGCAGCCAAGGGGACAGGGTCGATCAGCCCCAGCATTTT. It specifies CASSQGDRVDQPQHF.

The V call is TRBV4-1, the J call TRBJ2-5; 7 nucleotides agree with TRBD2. With 0 bases clipped from V and 5 bases from J, the junction kept 12 bases outside the gene matches. The CDR3 runs to 17 residues. Germline V lookup: CDR1 MGHRA, CDR2 YSYEKL. The CDR3 region is CASSQDNERGPQETQYF. The CDR3 nucleotides are TGCGCCAGCAGCCAAGATAACGAGCGGGGCCCCCAGGAGACCCAGTACTTC.

J is TRBJ2-7 and V is TRBV7-2; a possible D gene is TRBD1 (6 bases). V was clipped by 5 bases and J by 4 bases, with 18 bases between them. Germline CDR1 reads SGHTA; CDR2 reads FQGNSA. The CDR3 totals 15 residues. CDR3 protein: CASSPGFGTNYEQYF. The CDR3 region has the DNA TGTGCCAGCAGCCCCGGGTTCGGGACAAATTACGAGCAGTACTTC.

This chain uses TRBV21-1 with TRBJ1-3; the table's D call of TRBD1 was not tested on the DNA. TRBV21-1 is listed as a pseudogene. The length of the CDR3 is 13 residues. The CDR3 coding sequence is TGTGCCAGCAGCATAAGGGGTGGAAACACCATATATTTT. This codes for CASSIRGGNTIYF.

The gene calls are TRBV2 and TRBJ2-1, with D possibly matching TRBD1 (6 bases). This CDR3 contains 17 residues. Germline CDR1 and CDR2: SNHLY and FYNNEI. The V end lost 6 bases, the J end lost 4 bases, and 22 bases lay between the germline ends. CDR3 sequence reads: CASSLPHLQGPYNEQFF. The DNA of the CDR3 is TGTGCCAGCAGCCTACCTCACCTGCAGGGGCCATACAATGAGCAGTTCTTC.

This rearrangement joins TRBV10-3 to TRBJ2-2; TRBD2 matches 9 bases. After removal of 9 bases from V and 0 bases from J, the junction contained 8 bases not matched to a gene. This CDR3 has 16 residues. Germline V gene sequence: CDR1 ENHRY, CDR2 SYGVKD. The CDR3 sequence: CAIRTSVPANTGELFF. DNA of the CDR3: TGTGCCATTCGGACTAGCGTACCCGCGAACACCGGGGAGCTGTTTTTT.

CDR3 DNA sequence: TGTGCCAGCAGCCACCCCGCTCTAAGTAGGGGCGTCGCTGAAGCTTTCTTT. It specifies CASSHPALSRGVAEAFF. The gene calls are TRBV7-9 and TRBJ1-1, with D possibly matching TRBD1 (5 bases). V lost 5 bases and J lost 6, with 25 bases in between. CDR3 length: 17 amino acids. The V gene's germline CDR1 is SEHNR and CDR2 FQNEAQ (reference sequence).

This chain joins TRBV27 and TRBJ1-5; 8 nucleotides agree with TRBD1. The CDR3 totals 12 residues. The V segment lost 6 bases and the J segment 5 bases; nucleotides outside the gene matches: 0. CDR1 and CDR2 from the germline V gene are MNHEY and SMNVEV (reference sequence). This CDR3 is CASRQGDQPQHF. In DNA, the CDR3 is TGTGCCAGCAGACAGGGGGATCAGCCCCAGCATTTT.

In its sample, this clone was seen once. The V call is TRBV7-6, the J call TRBJ1-1; TRBD1 is a possible D gene (5 bases). Germline CDR1 and CDR2: SGHVS and FNYEAQ. The germline V and J ends were trimmed by 4 bases and 6 bases, with 12 bases remaining between them. This CDR3 is built from 13 residues. The CDR3 protein is CASSSAGGSEAFF. The DNA for the CDR3 is TGTGCCAGCAGCTCCGCGGGGGGGTCTGAAGCTTTCTTT.

The rearrangement links TRBV7-2 to TRBJ2-2; tentative D call: TRBD1 (5 bases). The V and J ends lost 5 bases and 1 base respectively, with 8 bases between them. The germline V gene has CDR1 SGHTA and CDR2 FQGNSA. The CDR3 contains 14 residues. This CDR3 is CASSLTGNTGELFF. As DNA, the CDR3 is TGTGCCAGCAGCCTCACAGGGAACACCGGGGAGCTGTTTTTT.

This chain uses TRBV28 with TRBJ2-1, with D possibly being TRBD1 (7 bases). Germline loops: CDR1 MDHEN, CDR2 SYDVKM. The CDR3 spans 18 residues. The V gene lost 3 bases and the J gene lost 4 bases, with 22 bases spanning the gap. Here the CDR3 DNA reads TGTGCCAGCAGTTTTCACGGGAGACAGGGATCCAAATACAATGAGCAGTTCTTC. The encoded protein is CASSFHGRQGSKYNEQFF. Full variable domain (rest looked up from reference TRBV28 and TRBJ2-1): DVKVTQSSRYLVKRTGEKVFLECVQDMDHENMFWYRQDPGLGLRLIYFSYDVKMKEKGDIPEGYSVSREKKERFSLILESASTNQTSMYLCASSFHGRQGSKYNEQFFGPGTRLTVL.

The J gene is TRBJ2-5, the V gene TRBV2; no definite D call. Germline CDR1 SNHLY, CDR2 FYNNEI. The CDR3 consists of 15 residues. V was shortened by 3 bases and J by 3 bases, with 14 bases between the two germline ends. The CDR3 loop reads CASSEMVAGEETQYF. In DNA, the CDR3 is TGTGCCAGCAGTGAGATGGTGGCCGGAGAAGAGACCCAGTACTTC. Full variable domain (rest looked up from reference TRBV2 and TRBJ2-5): EPEVTQTPSHQVTQMGQEVILRCVPISNHLYFYWYRQILGQKVEFLVSFYNNEISEKSEIFDDQFSVERPDGSNFTLKIRSTKLEDSAMYFCASSEMVAGEETQYFGPGTRLLVL.

The chain recombines TRBV28 with TRBJ1-5; D unclear. Looked up from germline, CDR1 is MDHEN and CDR2 is SYDVKM. The V end lost 6 bases, the J end lost 0 bases, and 9 bases lay between the germline ends. This CDR3 region has 14 residues. This CDR3 reads CASSFLSSNQPQHF. The DNA for the CDR3 is TGTGCCAGCAGCTTCTTGAGTAGCAATCAGCCCCAGCATTTT.

For the CDR3, the DNA is TGTGCCAGCAGTTTGGGGACTAGTAGCACAGATACGCAGTATTTT. Its translation: CASSLGTSSTDTQYF. V usage is TRBV28 and J usage is TRBJ2-3; TRBD2 matches at 8 bases. Looked up from germline, CDR1 is MDHEN and CDR2 is SYDVKM. The CDR3 extends over 15 amino acids. V was clipped by 3 bases and J by 0 bases; unmatched bases: 2.

The rearrangement joins TRBV9 to TRBJ2-7; 9 bases line up with TRBD2. V shed 0 bases and J 0 bases; nucleotides not matched to a gene: 4. Germline V CDR1 and CDR2: SGDLS, YYNGEE. CDR3 size: 16 residues. CDR3 region: CASSVGPSGDSYEQYF. The CDR3 DNA reads TGTGCCAGCAGCGTAGGCCCTAGCGGGGACTCCTACGAGCAGTACTTC.

The rearrangement uses TRBV29-1 and TRBJ2-5; D is possibly TRBD1 (5 bases). V was cut by 1 base and J by 5 bases, with 29 bases left in between. The CDR3 runs to 19 residues. Germline V gene sequence: CDR1 SQVTM, CDR2 ANQGSEA. CDR3 in DNA: TGCAGCGTTGAAGGGAGTCGAGTCCAGGGTTGGAGTCCTTCCGAGACCCAGTACTTC. As protein: CSVEGSRVQGWSPSETQYF.